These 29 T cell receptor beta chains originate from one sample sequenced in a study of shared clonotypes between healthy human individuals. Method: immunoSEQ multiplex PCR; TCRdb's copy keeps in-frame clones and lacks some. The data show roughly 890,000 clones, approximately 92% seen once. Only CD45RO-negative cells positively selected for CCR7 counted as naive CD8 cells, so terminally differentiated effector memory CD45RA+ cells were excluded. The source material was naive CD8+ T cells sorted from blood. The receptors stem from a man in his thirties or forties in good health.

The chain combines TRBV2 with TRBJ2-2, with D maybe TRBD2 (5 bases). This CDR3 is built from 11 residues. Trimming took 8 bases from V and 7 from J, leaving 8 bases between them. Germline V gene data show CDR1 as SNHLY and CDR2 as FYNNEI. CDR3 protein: CASAGGGELFF. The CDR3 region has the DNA TGTGCCAGCGCGGGTGGCGGGGAGCTGTTTTTT.

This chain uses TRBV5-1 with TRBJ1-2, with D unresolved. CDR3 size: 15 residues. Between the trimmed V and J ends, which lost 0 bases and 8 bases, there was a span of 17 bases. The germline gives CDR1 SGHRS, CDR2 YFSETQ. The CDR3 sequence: CASSLAPAGWNGYTF. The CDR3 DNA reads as TGCGCCAGCAGCTTGGCCCCGGCGGGGTGGAACGGCTACACCTTC.

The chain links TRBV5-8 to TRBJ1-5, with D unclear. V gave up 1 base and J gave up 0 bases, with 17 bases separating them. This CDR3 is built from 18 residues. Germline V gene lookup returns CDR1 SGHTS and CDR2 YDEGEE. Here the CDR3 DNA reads TGTGCCAGCAGCTTGTCGTTAGGGTGGACGGGTAGCAATCAGCCCCAGCATTTT. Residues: CASSLSLGWTGSNQPQHF. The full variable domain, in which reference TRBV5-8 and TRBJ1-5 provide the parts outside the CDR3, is EAGVTQSPTHLIKTRGQQATLRCSPISGHTSVYWYQQALGLGLQFLLWYDEGEERNRGNFPPRFSGRQFPNYSSELNVNALELEDSALYLCASSLSLGWTGSNQPQHFGDGTRLSIL.

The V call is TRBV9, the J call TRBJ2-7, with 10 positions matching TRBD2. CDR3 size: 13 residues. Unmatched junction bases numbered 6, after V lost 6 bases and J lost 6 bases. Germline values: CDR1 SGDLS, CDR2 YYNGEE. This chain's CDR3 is CASTAGGQGEQYF. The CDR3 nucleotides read TGTGCCAGCACAGCGGGAGGGCAAGGCGAGCAGTACTTC.

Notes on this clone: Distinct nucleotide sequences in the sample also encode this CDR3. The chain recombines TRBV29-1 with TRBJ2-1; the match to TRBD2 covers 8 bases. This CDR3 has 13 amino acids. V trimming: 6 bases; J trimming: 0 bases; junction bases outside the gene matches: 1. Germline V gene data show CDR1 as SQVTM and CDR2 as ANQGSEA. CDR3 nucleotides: TGCAGCGTCAGCGGGAGCTCCTACAATGAGCAGTTCTTC. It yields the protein CSVSGSSYNEQFF.

The CDR3 loop reads CASSLDPGNEQFF. CDR3 DNA: TGTGCCAGCAGCTTAGACCCTGGGAATGAGCAGTTCTTC. V and J are TRBV7-2 and TRBJ2-1, with D unclear. CDR1 and CDR2 (germline): SGHTA, FQGNSA. The CDR3 totals 13 residues. V was cut by 1 base and J by 7 bases, with 8 bases left in between.

The CDR3 sequence: CASSLSPPLRGAFF. DNA for the CDR3: TGTGCCAGCAGCTTATCGCCCCCCCTTCGAGGAGCTTTCTTT. V gene TRBV13 combines with J gene TRBJ1-1; no firm D call. V shed 2 bases and J shed 10 bases, with 17 bases lying between them. CDR1 and CDR2 from the germline V gene are PRHDT and FYEKMQ (reference sequence). The CDR3 has 14 residues.

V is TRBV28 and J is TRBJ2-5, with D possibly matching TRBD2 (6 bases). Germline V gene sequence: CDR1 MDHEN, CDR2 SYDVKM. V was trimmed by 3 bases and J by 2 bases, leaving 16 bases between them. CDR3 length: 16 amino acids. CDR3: CASSFRGLGVQETQYF. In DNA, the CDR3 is TGTGCCAGCAGTTTTCGGGGACTGGGGGTACAAGAGACCCAGTACTTC.

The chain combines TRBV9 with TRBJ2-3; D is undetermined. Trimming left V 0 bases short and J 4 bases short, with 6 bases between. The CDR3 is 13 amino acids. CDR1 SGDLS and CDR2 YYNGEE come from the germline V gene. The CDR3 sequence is CASSVGPPDTQYF. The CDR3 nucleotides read TGTGCCAGCAGCGTAGGCCCACCAGATACGCAGTATTTT.

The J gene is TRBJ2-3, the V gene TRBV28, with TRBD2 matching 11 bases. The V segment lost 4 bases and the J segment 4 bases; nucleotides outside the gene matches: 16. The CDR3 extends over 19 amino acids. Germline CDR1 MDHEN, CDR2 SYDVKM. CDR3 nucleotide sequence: TGTGCCAGCAGTTCGCCCACCCTTAGCGGGAGGGTCTTCTCAGATACGCAGTATTTT. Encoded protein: CASSSPTLSGRVFSDTQYF.

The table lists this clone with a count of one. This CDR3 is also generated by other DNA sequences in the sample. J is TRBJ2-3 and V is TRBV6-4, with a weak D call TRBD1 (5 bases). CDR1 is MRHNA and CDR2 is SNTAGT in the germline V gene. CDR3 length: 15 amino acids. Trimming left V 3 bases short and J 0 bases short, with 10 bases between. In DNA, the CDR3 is TGTGCCAGCAGTGATGGGGCAGGGAGCACAGATACGCAGTATTTT. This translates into CASSDGAGSTDTQYF.

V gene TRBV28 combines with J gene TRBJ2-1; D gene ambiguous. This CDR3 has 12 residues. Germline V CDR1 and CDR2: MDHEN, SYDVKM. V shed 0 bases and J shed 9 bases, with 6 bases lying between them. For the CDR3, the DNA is TGTGCCAGCAGTTTATGGAACGGTGAGCAGTTCTTC. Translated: CASSLWNGEQFF.

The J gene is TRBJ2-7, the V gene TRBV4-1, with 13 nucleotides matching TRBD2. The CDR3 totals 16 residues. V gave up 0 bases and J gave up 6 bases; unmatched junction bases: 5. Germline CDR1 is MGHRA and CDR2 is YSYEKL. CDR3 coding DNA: TGCGCCAGCAGCCAAGATCCGGGGACTAGCGGGATCGAGCAGTACTTC. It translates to CASSQDPGTSGIEQYF.

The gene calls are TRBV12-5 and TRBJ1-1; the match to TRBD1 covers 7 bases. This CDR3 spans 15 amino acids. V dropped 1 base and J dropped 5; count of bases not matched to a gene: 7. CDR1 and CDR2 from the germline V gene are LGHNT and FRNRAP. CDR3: CASGLGRTGETEAFF. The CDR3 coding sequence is TGTGCTAGTGGTTTGGGACGGACAGGCGAAACTGAAGCTTTCTTT. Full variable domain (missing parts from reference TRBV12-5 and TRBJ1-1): DARVTQTPRHKVTEMGQEVTMRCQPILGHNTVFWYRQTMMQGLELLAYFRNRAPLDDSGMPKDRFSAEMPDATLATLKIQPSEPRDSAVYFCASGLGRTGETEAFFGQGTRLTVV.

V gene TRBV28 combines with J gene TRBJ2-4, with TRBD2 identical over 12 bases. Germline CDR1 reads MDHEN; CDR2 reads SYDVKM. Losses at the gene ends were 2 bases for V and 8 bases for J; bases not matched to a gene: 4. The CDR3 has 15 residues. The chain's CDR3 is CASSLRTSGTDIQYF. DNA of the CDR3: TGTGCCAGCAGTTTACGGACTAGCGGGACGGACATTCAGTACTTC.

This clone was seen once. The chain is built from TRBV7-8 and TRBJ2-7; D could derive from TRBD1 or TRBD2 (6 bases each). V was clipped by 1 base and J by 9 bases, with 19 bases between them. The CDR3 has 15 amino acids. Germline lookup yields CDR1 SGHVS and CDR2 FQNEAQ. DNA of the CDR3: TGTGCCAGCAGCTTAGGGGGGGCGCCCTCCGCCGGGCAGTACTTC. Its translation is CASSLGGAPSAGQYF.

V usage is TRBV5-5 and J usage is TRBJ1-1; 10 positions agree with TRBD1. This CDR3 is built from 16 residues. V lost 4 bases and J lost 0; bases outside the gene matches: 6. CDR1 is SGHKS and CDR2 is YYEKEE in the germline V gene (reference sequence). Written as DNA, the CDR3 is TGTGCCAGCAGCCATTGGGACAGGGGTATGAACACTGAAGCTTTCTTT. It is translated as CASSHWDRGMNTEAFF. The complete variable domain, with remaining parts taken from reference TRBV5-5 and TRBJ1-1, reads DAGVTQSPTHLIKTRGQQVTLRCSPISGHKSVSWYQQVLGQGPQFIFQYYEKEERGRGNFPDRFSARQFPNYSSELNVNALLLGDSALYLCASSHWDRGMNTEAFFGQGTRLTVV.

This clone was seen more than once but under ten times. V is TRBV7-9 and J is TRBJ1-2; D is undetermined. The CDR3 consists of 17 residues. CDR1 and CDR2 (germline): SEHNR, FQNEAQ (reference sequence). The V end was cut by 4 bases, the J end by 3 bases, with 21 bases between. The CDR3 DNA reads TGTGCCAGCAGCTCCACCTTGCTGCCCGTAGGTGACTATGGCTACACCTTC. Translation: CASSSTLLPVGDYGYTF.

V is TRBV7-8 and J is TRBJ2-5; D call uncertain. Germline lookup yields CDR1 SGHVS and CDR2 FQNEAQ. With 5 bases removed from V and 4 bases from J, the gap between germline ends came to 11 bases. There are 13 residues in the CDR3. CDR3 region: CASSPTLTETQYF. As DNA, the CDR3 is TGTGCCAGCAGCCCTACATTGACAGAGACCCAGTACTTC. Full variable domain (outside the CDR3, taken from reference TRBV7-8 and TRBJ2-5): GAGVSQSPRYKVAKRGQDVALRCDPISGHVSLFWYQQALGQGPEFLTYFQNEAQLDKSGLPSDRFFAERPEGSVSTLKIQRTQQEDSAVYLCASSPTLTETQYFGPGTRLLVL.

The CDR3 spells CASSISSPIEQFF. CDR3 DNA sequence: TGTGCCAGTAGTATCTCTAGCCCCATCGAGCAGTTCTTC. This rearrangement joins TRBV19 to TRBJ2-1; TRBD2 is a possible D gene (5 bases). The germline CDR1 and CDR2 sequences are LNHDA and SQIVND (reference sequence). Trimming took 3 bases from V and 10 from J, leaving 13 bases between them. The CDR3 sequence is 13 residues long.

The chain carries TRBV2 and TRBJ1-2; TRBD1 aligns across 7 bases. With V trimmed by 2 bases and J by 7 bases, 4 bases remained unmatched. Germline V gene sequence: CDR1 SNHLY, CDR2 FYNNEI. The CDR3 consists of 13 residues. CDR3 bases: TGTGCCAGCAGTGAACAGCCAGGGGGTGGCTACACCTTC. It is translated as CASSEQPGGGYTF.

The CDR3 sequence is CASTKGNEQYF. CDR3 coding DNA: TGTGCCAGCACCAAGGGCAACGAGCAGTACTTC. The chain links TRBV27 to TRBJ2-7; D call uncertain. The V end lost 7 bases, the J end lost 5 bases, and 9 bases lay between the germline ends. Germline V gene data show CDR1 as MNHEY and CDR2 as SMNVEV (reference sequence). The CDR3 covers 11 residues.

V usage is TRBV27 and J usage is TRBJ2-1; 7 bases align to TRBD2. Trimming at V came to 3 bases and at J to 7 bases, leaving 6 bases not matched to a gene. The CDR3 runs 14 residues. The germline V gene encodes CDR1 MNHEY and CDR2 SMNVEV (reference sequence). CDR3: CASSFSGVWNEQFF. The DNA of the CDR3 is TGTGCCAGCAGTTTCAGCGGGGTCTGGAATGAGCAGTTCTTC.

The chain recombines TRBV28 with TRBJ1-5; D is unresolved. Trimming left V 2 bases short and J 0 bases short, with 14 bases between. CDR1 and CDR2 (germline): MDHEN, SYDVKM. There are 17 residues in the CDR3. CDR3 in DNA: TGTGCCAGCAGTTTAGAACGGGGAAAGTTTAGCAATCAGCCCCAGCATTTT. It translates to CASSLERGKFSNQPQHF.

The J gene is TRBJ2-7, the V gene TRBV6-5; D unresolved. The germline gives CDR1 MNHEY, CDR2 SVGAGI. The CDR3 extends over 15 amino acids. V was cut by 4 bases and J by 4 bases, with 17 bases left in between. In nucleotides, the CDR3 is TGTGCCAGCAGTTCCCCAAGAGAGAGTCAGTACGAGCAGTACTTC. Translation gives CASSSPRESQYEQYF.

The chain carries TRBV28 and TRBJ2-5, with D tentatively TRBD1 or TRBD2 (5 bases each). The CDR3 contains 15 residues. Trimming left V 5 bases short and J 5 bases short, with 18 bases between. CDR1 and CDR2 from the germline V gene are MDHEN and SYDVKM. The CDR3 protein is CASSTGRDYRETQYF. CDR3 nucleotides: TGTGCCAGCAGTACGGGGCGAGATTATAGGGAGACCCAGTACTTC.

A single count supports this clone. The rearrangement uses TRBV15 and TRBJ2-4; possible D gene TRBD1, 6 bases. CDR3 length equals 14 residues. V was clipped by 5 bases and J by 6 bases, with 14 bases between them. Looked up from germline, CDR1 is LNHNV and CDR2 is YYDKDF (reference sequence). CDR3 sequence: CATSSTGWGNIQYF. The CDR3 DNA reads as TGTGCCACCAGCTCTACAGGGTGGGGAAACATTCAGTACTTC.

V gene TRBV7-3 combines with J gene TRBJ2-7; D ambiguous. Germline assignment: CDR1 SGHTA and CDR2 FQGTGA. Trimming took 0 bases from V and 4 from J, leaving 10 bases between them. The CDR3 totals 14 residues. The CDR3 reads CASSLTRPLYEQYF. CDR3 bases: TGTGCCAGCAGCTTAACCCGGCCTCTTTACGAGCAGTACTTC.

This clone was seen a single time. For the CDR3, the DNA is TGTGCCAGCAGTAGGGGGGTGGCCTATGGCTACACCTTC. Amino acid sequence: CASSRGVAYGYTF. The rearrangement joins TRBV28 to TRBJ1-2; D is possibly TRBD1 (6 bases). Trimming left V 5 bases short and J 4 bases short, with 11 bases between. This CDR3 has 13 amino acids. Germline V gene sequence: CDR1 MDHEN, CDR2 SYDVKM.